These 23 T cell receptor beta chains were sequenced from one sample in a study of regulatory T cells in long-lasting Graves disease. The time point was: newly diagnosed GD, antithyroid drugs for less than 3 months. Scientists built the TCR library using RNA that was extracted from PBMCs. To make TCR beta libraries, researchers used iRepertoire HTBI primers and Arm-PCR of CDR3 regions. In TCRdb, the multiplex PCR reads were re-called with MiXCR into one record per CDR3 protein. Among a few hundred thousand distinct CDR3 sequences, approximately 20% were seen once, and the ten largest hold roughly a fifth. Specimen: peripheral blood mononuclear cells (PBMCs), collected at new diagnosis, from a patient treated with antithyroid drugs. These receptors all stem from a female donor with Graves disease.

This clonotype was recorded many times. This chain links TRBV11-2 with TRBJ1-4; the match to TRBD1 covers 12 bases. CDR3 length: 15 residues. Germline V gene lookup returns CDR1 SGHAT and CDR2 FQNNGV. The V and J ends lost 5 bases and 8 bases, in that order; junction bases with no gene match: 6. DNA of the CDR3: TGTGCCAGCAGCCGGGACAGGGGGCACGGGGAAAAACTGTTTTTT. Its protein is CASSRDRGHGEKLFF.

This clonotype showed up many times. V gene TRBV30 combines with J gene TRBJ1-6; D is undetermined. The ends were cut back, 1 base at V and 5 bases at J, with 12 bases in the middle. This CDR3 has 15 residues. CDR1 GTSNPN and CDR2 SVGIG come from the germline V gene (reference sequence). The CDR3 DNA sequence: TGTGCCTGGAGTGGGCGGACGGCGGATAATTCACCCCTCCACTTT. It encodes CAWSGRTADNSPLHF.

This clonotype was observed many times. The chain carries TRBV24-1 and TRBJ2-1; possible D gene TRBD1, 5 bases. The V gene's germline CDR1 is KGHDR and CDR2 SFDVKD. This CDR3 is built from 17 residues. Trimming took 0 bases from V and 9 from J, leaving 20 bases between them. The CDR3 nucleotides are TGTGCCACCAGTGATTTGGGGCAGGGCGAAGGGGTGGGTGAGCAGTTCTTC. Amino acids: CATSDLGQGEGVGEQFF.

This clonotype was found many times. The chain couples TRBV2 to TRBJ1-1; unclear D gene. Germline CDR1 and CDR2: SNHLY and FYNNEI. V was shortened by 1 base and J by 0 bases, with 18 bases between the two germline ends. This CDR3 spans 18 amino acids. Written as DNA, the CDR3 is TGTGCCAGCAGTGAAGATGGTCAGTGGGGTTACATGAACACTGAAGCTTTCTTT. Amino acid sequence: CASSEDGQWGYMNTEAFF.

This clonotype came up many times. The chain couples TRBV3-1 to TRBJ2-7, with a weak D call TRBD2 (6 bases). Per the germline V gene, CDR1 is LGHDT and CDR2 is YNNKEL (reference sequence). V gave up 0 bases and J gave up 0 bases, with 6 bases separating them. The CDR3 spans 14 residues. CDR3 in amino acids: CASSQETSSYEQYF. The CDR3 DNA is TGTGCCAGCAGCCAAGAGACTAGCTCCTACGAGCAGTACTTC.

This clonotype was counted at least ten times. This chain joins TRBV7-9 and TRBJ1-2; D remains ambiguous. The CDR3 runs to 13 residues. Germline V gene data show CDR1 as SEHNR and CDR2 as FQNEAQ (reference sequence). The germline V and J ends were trimmed by 5 bases and 2 bases, with 9 bases remaining between them. The CDR3 region is CASSTPGNYGYTF. The CDR3, as DNA: TGTGCCAGCAGCACCCCCGGCAACTATGGCTACACCTTC.

With regard to this clonotype: With only one base between it and a far larger clone, this is likely a read error. The chain couples TRBV6-1 to TRBJ2-3; D remains unclear. V was trimmed by 7 bases and J by 0 bases, leaving 14 bases between them. The CDR3 has 15 amino acids. Germline loops: CDR1 MNHNS, CDR2 SASEGT. This CDR3 reads CASNLRISSTDTQYF. The DNA for the CDR3 is TGTGCCAGCAACTTACGGATTTCTAGCACAGATACGCAGTATTTT.

This clonotype was seen ten or more times. The CDR3 sequence: CASSLDSYSEFRSYNEQFF. CDR3 DNA: TGTGCCAGCAGCTTAGATAGTTATTCGGAATTCCGCTCCTACAATGAGCAGTTCTTC. The chain combines TRBV11-2 with TRBJ2-1; D gene ambiguous. There are 19 residues in the CDR3. Per germline, CDR1 SGHAT and CDR2 FQNNGV. The V gene lost 0 bases and the J gene lost 0 bases, with 18 bases spanning the gap.

The sample holds a few counts of this clonotype. V and J are TRBV7-2 and TRBJ2-7; 10 bases agree with TRBD2. The CDR3 sequence is 16 residues long. Trimming removed 1 base from V and 4 bases from J; junction bases left unmatched: 7. Germline lookup yields CDR1 SGHTA and CDR2 FQGNSA. The chain's CDR3 is CASSLVGVAGGYEQYF. The CDR3 nucleotides read TGTGCCAGCAGCTTAGTCGGGGTAGCGGGAGGTTACGAGCAGTACTTC.

In the case of this clonotype: A junction boundary mismatches the germline segment, possibly from a read error. The chain recombines TRBV9 with TRBJ2-1; TRBD1 or TRBD2 may be the D gene (6 bases each). Germline loops: CDR1 SGDLS, CDR2 YYNGEE. There are 15 residues in the CDR3. In DNA, the CDR3 is TGTGCCAGCAGTGGGGGGCCTTGGCGGTACAATGAGCGGTTCTTC. Translating gives CASSGGPWRYNERFF.

This clonotype was counted many times. This rearrangement joins TRBV20-1 to TRBJ2-2; TRBD2 agrees at 9 bases. The CDR3 is 14 residues long. V lost 1 base, J lost 3 bases, and 0 bases stayed unmatched. CDR1 is DFQATT and CDR2 is SNEGSKA in the germline V gene (reference sequence). In nucleotides, the CDR3 is TGCAGTGCTAGAGGCGGGAGGGACACCGGGGAGCTGTTTTTT. This codes for CSARGGRDTGELFF.

This clonotype was observed at least ten times. The chain carries TRBV2 and TRBJ1-1, with D uncertain. This CDR3 spans 15 amino acids. V lost 8 bases and J lost 1, with 17 bases in between. Germline-derived CDR1 and CDR2 are SNHLY and FYNNEI. The CDR3 loop reads CASLTQLNWNTEAFF. CDR3 coding DNA: TGTGCCAGCCTCACCCAATTAAACTGGAACACTGAAGCTTTCTTT.

This clonotype has a count of ten or more. The chain uses TRBV20-1 and TRBJ2-5; D uncertain. The CDR3 spans 13 residues. Trimming stripped 3 bases from V and 6 bases from J, with 14 bases between. The germline V gene has CDR1 DFQATT and CDR2 SNEGSKA (reference sequence). This CDR3 reads CSARVRSVQTQYF. Written as DNA, the CDR3 is TGCAGTGCTAGGGTTAGATCAGTCCAGACCCAGTACTTC.

At least ten counts were recorded for this clonotype. This chain connects TRBV28 to TRBJ2-7; no reliable D call. CDR1 is MDHEN and CDR2 is SYDVKM in the germline V gene. V lost 10 bases, J lost 3 bases, and 10 bases lay in between. The CDR3 runs 11 residues. CDR3 protein: CAIMSVYEQYF. The DNA for the CDR3 is TGTGCCATCATGAGCGTCTACGAGCAGTACTTC.

The table lists this clonotype with many counts. The chain links TRBV12-3 or TRBV12-4 to TRBJ1-1; 7 bases are shared with TRBD1. V lost 4 bases to trimming and J lost 6 bases; unmatched junction nucleotides: 17. The length of the CDR3 is 17 residues. CDR3 protein: CASSSRQGGPLRAEAFF. The CDR3 DNA is TGTGCCAGCAGTTCGCGACAGGGAGGCCCACTCCGGGCTGAAGCTTTCTTT.

The V gene is TRBV19, the J gene TRBJ2-5; TRBD1 aligns across 9 bases. V trimming: 8 bases; J trimming: 2 bases; junction bases outside the gene matches: 6. CDR1 is LNHDA, CDR2 SQIVND, per germline (reference sequence). This CDR3 has 14 amino acids. This chain's CDR3 is CASGQGRVQETQYF. The CDR3 DNA follows: TGTGCCAGTGGACAGGGGAGAGTTCAAGAGACCCAGTACTTC.

At least ten counts were recorded for this clonotype. The rearrangement uses TRBV3-1 and TRBJ1-2; D ambiguous. Deletions cut 2 bases from V and 6 bases from J, with 19 bases between. The CDR3 spans 16 residues. Germline V CDR1 and CDR2: LGHDT, YNNKEL (reference sequence). CDR3 coding DNA: TGTGCCAGCAGCCAATCCCTAGTTGGTCGAAAAAATGGCTACACCTTC. Its translation is CASSQSLVGRKNGYTF.

This clonotype was recorded only once. The CDR3 DNA reads as TGTGCCAGCAGCTTTATATCGGGGCCGAGCACAGATACGCAGTATTTT. Translation: CASSFISGPSTDTQYF. This chain uses TRBV7-2 with TRBJ2-3; D is perhaps TRBD1 or TRBD2 (5 bases each). V was pared by 3 bases and J by 0 bases, with 13 bases between. Germline CDR1 and CDR2: SGHTA and FQGNSA. The CDR3 runs 16 residues. Supplemented by reference TRBV7-2 and TRBJ2-3, the full variable domain reads GAGVSQSPSNKVTEKGKDVELRCDPISGHTALYWYRQSLGQGLEFLIYFQGNSAPDKSGLPSDRFSAERTGGSVSTLTIQRTQQEDSAVYLCASSFISGPSTDTQYFGPGTRLTVL.

This clonotype was counted many times. V gene TRBV19 combines with J gene TRBJ2-3, with TRBD1 matching over 8 bases. The CDR3 consists of 14 residues. Germline V lookup: CDR1 LNHDA, CDR2 SQIVND (reference sequence). V lost 7 bases to trimming and J lost 1 base; unmatched junction nucleotides: 4. CDR3 in amino acids: CASNPGQGTDTQYF. Written as DNA, the CDR3 is TGTGCCAGTAATCCGGGACAGGGCACAGATACGCAGTATTTT.

This clonotype was recorded many times. The V call is TRBV6-2 or TRBV6-3, the J call TRBJ1-6; 9 bases align to TRBD1. V lost 4 bases, J lost 8 bases, and 3 bases stayed unmatched. CDR3 length: 14 residues. From germline, CDR1 is MNHEY and CDR2 SVGEGT. The CDR3 nucleotides are TGTGCCAGCAGTTCCTGGGACAGGGATTCACCCCTCCACTTT. Its translation is CASSSWDRDSPLHF.

V is TRBV12-3 or TRBV12-4 and J is TRBJ1-2; 7 positions agree with TRBD1. This CDR3 contains 12 residues. The junction had 3 bases not matched to a gene; V was cut back by 5 bases and J by 6 bases. CDR3 in DNA: TGTGCCAGCAGTGGGACAGTCGATGGCTACACCTTC. Protein product: CASSGTVDGYTF.

This clonotype came up many times. The chain carries TRBV6-1 and TRBJ2-7; 11 bases are shared with TRBD1. The CDR3 runs to 15 residues. CDR1 MNHNS and CDR2 SASEGT come from the germline V gene. V gave up 1 base and J gave up 4 bases; unmatched junction bases: 3. The CDR3 loop reads CASSEGGQGGYEQYF. CDR3 coding DNA: TGTGCCAGCAGTGAAGGGGGACAGGGGGGGTACGAGCAGTACTTC.

This chain joins TRBV28 and TRBJ1-6; TRBD1 is a possible D gene (6 bases). Looked up from germline, CDR1 is MDHEN and CDR2 is SYDVKM. V lost 5 bases and J 11 bases, leaving 19 bases between the germline ends. The CDR3 contains 15 residues. CDR3 sequence: CASSPRDNPSTPLHF. CDR3 nucleotide sequence: TGTGCCAGCAGTCCCCGGGACAACCCTTCTACACCCCTCCACTTT.